The T cell receptor beta chain under discussion was sequenced for a study of response to subunit inactivated influenza vaccine. TCRdb ran MiXCR on the RT-PCR reads and lists one entry per CDR3 protein. Seen here are fewer than 600,000 distinct CDR3 sequences, less than 7.5% observed once, and the top ten hold around 13%. Findings of the study overall: New T cells are recruited in small numbers by each seasonal influenza vaccination, according to the authors' suggestion.

This clonotype showed up just a few times. The antigen is undetermined. Per germline, CDR1 SNHLY and CDR2 FYNNEI. There are 14 residues in the CDR3. Trimming pared 7 bases from V and 2 bases from J, leaving 11 bases between. Sample: PBMCs from blood, taken roughly 24 months after vaccination. This sequence was found in a man between 50 and 69 years old who received an inactivated influenza vaccine. The genes are TRBV2 and TRBJ1-4, with a possible D match to TRBD1 (6 bases). The CDR3 DNA reads as TGTGCCAGCAAGAGCAGGGGTACTAATGAAAAACTGTTTTTT. Its protein product is CASKSRGTNEKLFF.